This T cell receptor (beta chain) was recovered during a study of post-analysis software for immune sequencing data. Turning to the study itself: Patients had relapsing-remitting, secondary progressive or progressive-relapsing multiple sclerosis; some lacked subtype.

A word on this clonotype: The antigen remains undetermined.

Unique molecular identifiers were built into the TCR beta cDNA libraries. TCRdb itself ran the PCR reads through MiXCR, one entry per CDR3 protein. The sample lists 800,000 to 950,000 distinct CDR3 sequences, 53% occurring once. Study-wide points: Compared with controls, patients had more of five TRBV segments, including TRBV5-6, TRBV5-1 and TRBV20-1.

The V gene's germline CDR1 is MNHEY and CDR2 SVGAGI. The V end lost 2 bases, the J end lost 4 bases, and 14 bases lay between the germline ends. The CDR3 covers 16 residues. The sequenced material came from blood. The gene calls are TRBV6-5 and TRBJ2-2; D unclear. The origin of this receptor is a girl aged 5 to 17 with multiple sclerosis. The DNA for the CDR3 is TGTGCCAGCAGTTACCCCCGGTCCACATCCACCGGGGAGCTGTTTTTT. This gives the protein CASSYPRSTSTGELFF.